The T cell receptor beta chain described here comes from a study of blood T cell repertoires in COVID-19. Study-level background: The analysed material was cDNA or gDNA that came from T cells, B-cell-depleted T cells, or PBMCs.

Libraries were prepared by immunoSEQ multiplex PCR; TCRdb keeps only in-frame clonotypes and omits some of them. The sample has about 170,000 clones; approximately 86% are singletons. Trimming shortened V by 5 bases and J by 10 bases, and 18 bases separated the two germline ends. The germline CDR1 and CDR2 sequences are LNHDA and SQIVND (reference sequence). The CDR3 has 15 amino acids. This clonotype originated in a woman of 80 years or more with COVID-19, enrolled during active disease. The J gene is TRBJ1-6, the V gene TRBV19; TRBD1 might be the D (5 bases). Sequenced material: peripheral blood. The CDR3: CASSSRGEGRSPLHF. In nucleotides, the CDR3 is TGTGCCAGTAGTTCCCGCGGGGAGGGGAGGTCACCCCTCCACTTT.